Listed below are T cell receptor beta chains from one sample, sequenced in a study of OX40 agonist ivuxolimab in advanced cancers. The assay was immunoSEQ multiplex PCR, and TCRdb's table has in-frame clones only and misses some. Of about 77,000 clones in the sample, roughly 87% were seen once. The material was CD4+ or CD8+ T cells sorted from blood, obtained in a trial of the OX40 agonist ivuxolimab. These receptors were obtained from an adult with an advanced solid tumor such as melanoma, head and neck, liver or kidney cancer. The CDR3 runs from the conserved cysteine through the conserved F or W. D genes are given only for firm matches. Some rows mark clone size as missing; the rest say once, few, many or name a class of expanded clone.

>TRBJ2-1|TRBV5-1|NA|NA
TGCGCCAGCAGCTCGGGGACCTTAGCGGCCGGGACCTACAATGAGCAGTTCTTC
CASSSGTLAAGTYNEQFF
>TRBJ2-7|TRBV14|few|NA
TGTGCCAGCAGCCAAGATCGACAGACCTACGAGCAGTACTTC
CASSQDRQTYEQYF
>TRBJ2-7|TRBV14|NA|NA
TGTGCCAGCAGTGAATGGGGTTCCTACGAGCAGTACTTC
CASSEWGSYEQYF
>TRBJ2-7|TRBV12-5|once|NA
TGTGCTAGTGCCCTGAGGGAGTCCCACGAGCAGTACTTC
CASALRESHEQYF
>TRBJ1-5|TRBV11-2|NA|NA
TGTGCCAGCACAGCGTATAGCAATCAGCCCCAGCATTTT
CASTAYSNQPQHF
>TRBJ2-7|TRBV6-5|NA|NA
TGTGCCAGCAGTTACAGACGGGCCCCGGACGAGCAGTACTTC
CASSYRRAPDEQYF
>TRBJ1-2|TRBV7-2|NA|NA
TGTGCCAGCAGCTTAGCAGGGGCCAGGGGCTACACCTTC
CASSLAGARGYTF
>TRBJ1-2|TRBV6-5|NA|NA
TGTGCCAGCAGTTACCTTACAGACTATGGCTACACCTTC
CASSYLTDYGYTF
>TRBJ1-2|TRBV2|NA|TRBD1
TGTGCCAGCAGTGGAAGGGGGACAGGGCCCAGCGGCTACACCTTC
CASSGRGTGPSGYTF
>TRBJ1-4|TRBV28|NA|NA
TGTGCCAGCAGCCAAACAGGGCTAACTGAAAAACTGTTTTTT
CASSQTGLTEKLFF
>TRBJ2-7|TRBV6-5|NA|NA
TGTGCCAGCAGTGGAGGGGGAGGGACCTACGAGCAGTACTTC
CASSGGGGTYEQYF
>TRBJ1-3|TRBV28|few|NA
TGTGCCAGCAGTTTGAAGGATTTGGCTGGAAACACCATATATTTT
CASSLKDLAGNTIYF
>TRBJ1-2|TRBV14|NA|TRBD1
TGTGCCAGCAGCCAATCCCCGGGACAGGGGATGGGCTACACCTTC
CASSQSPGQGMGYTF
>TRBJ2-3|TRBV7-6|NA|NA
TGTGCCAGCAGCTTAGCAGGGAAAGATACGCAGTATTTT
CASSLAGKDTQYF
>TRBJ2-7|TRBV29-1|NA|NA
TGCAGCGCTGGTCTGGGACATAACTCCTACGAGCAGTACTTC
CSAGLGHNSYEQYF
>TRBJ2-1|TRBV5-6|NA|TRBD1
TGTGCCAGCGCTGGGGACAGGGGGAGGAATGAGCAGTTCTTC
CASAGDRGRNEQFF
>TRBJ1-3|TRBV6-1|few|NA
TGTGCCAGCAGTGAGTCTCCTGCTGGAAACACCATATATTTT
CASSESPAGNTIYF
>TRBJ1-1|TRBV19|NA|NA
TGTGCCAGTAGAAGGACAGTTTACTTGAACACTGAAGCTTTCTTT
CASRRTVYLNTEAFF
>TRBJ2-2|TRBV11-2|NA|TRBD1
TGTGCCAGCAGCTCCGGGACAGGGGGCTGGGGCACCGGGGAGCTGTTTTTT
CASSSGTGGWGTGELFF
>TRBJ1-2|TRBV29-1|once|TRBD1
TGCAGCGTGCGGCCCTGGACAGGGACGGGGTATGGCTACACCTTC
CSVRPWTGTGYGYTF
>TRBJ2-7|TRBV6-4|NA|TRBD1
TGTGCCAGCAGTGGCGACAGGGTAGGAGACTACGAGCAGTACTTC
CASSGDRVGDYEQYF
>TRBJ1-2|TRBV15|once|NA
TGTGCCACCAGCAGAGATGAAGGCTACACCTTC
CATSRDEGYTF
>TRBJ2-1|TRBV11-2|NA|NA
TGTGCCAGCAGACCGAGTCCCCGGGACAACCGTCATGAGCAGTTCTTC
CASRPSPRDNRHEQFF
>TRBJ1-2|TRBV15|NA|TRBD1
TGTGCCACCAGTGCAGGGGGACCCTATGGCTACACCTTC
CATSAGGPYGYTF
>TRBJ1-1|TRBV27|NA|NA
TGTGCCCCGTTTGGGGAGGACACTGAAGCTTTCTTT
CAPFGEDTEAFF
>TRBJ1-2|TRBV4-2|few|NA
TGTGCCAGCAGCCAAGCAAGGACGGACGTGAATGGCTACACCTTC
CASSQARTDVNGYTF
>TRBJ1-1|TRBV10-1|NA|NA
TGCGCCAGCAGTGAGTCGAAAGGGGGGAACACTGAAGCTTTCTTT
CASSESKGGNTEAFF
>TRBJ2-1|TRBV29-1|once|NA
TGCAGCGTCGGGACCATAGCCCATGAGCAGTTCTTC
CSVGTIAHEQFF
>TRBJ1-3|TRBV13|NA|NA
TGTGCCAGCAGCACGAGGCATACCTCTGGAAACACCATATATTTT
CASSTRHTSGNTIYF
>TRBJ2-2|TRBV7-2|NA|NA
TGTGCCAGCAGCTTAGTATCGGGGGCTGGCACCGGGGAGCTGTTTTTT
CASSLVSGAGTGELFF
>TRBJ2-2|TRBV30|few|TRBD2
TGTGCCTGGGCGGGACTAGCGGGGGGTACCGGGGAGCTGTTTTTT
CAWAGLAGGTGELFF
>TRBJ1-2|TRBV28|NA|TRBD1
TGTGCCAGCATCCCGCAGGGGGTCTATGGCTACACCTTC
CASIPQGVYGYTF
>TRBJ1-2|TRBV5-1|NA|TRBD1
TGCGCCAGCAGCAACCCGGGACAGGGAATCGGCTACACCTTC
CASSNPGQGIGYTF
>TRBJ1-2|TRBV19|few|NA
TGTGCCAGTAGGGACAACTATGGCTACACCTTC
CASRDNYGYTF
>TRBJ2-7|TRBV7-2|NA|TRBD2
TGTGCCAGCAGCTTAGCGGTCGGCGGGACTACCTACGAGCAGTACTTC
CASSLAVGGTTYEQYF
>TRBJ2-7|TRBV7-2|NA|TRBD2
TGTGCCAGCAGCTCAATAACCGGGACTAGCGGTTTCTTC
CASSSITGTSGFF
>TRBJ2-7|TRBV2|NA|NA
TGTGCCAGCATTGCCGGATACGAGCAGTACTTC
CASIAGYEQYF
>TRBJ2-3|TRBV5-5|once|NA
TGTGCCAGCAGCTTGAGGGGGGGCGGAGATACGCAGTATTTT
CASSLRGGGDTQYF
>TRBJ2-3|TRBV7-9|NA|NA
TGTGCCAGCAGCTTAATAGCGTGGGGTCTCACAGATACGCAGTATTTT
CASSLIAWGLTDTQYF
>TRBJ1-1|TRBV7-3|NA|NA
TGTGCCAGCAGCGAAGGGAAGAACACTGAAGCTTTCTTT
CASSEGKNTEAFF